These 28 T cell receptor beta chains originate from one sample sequenced in a study of T cells in Graves' hyperthyroidism and ophthalmopathy. RNA transcripts provided the source from which TCR beta CDR3 regions were amplified. First-round RT-PCR targeting the TCR CDR3 was performed with the HTBI primer set. TCRdb re-analysed the multiplex PCR reads in MiXCR, keeping a single row per CDR3 protein. Of around 570,000 distinct CDR3 sequences listed, just under 20% are singletons. Source material: blood. These TCRs come from a man aged 35-49 years with Graves' ophthalmopathy.

This clonotype was seen more than once but under ten times. The rearrangement joins TRBV6-2 or TRBV6-3 to TRBJ2-7; D gene uncertain. This CDR3 comprises 12 residues. V dropped 6 bases and J dropped 4 bases, with 10 bases sitting between them. From germline, CDR1 is MNHEY and CDR2 SVGEGT. This chain's CDR3 is CASSYPQYEQYF. CDR3 coding DNA: TGTGCCAGCAGCTACCCTCAGTACGAGCAGTACTTC.

The chain is built from TRBV18 and TRBJ1-6, with a tentative D call TRBD1 (6 bases). Germline V gene data show CDR1 as KGHSH and CDR2 as LQKENI. The V gene lost 6 bases and the J gene lost 8 bases, with 11 bases spanning the gap. The CDR3 sequence is 13 residues long. CDR3 nucleotide sequence: TGTGCCAGCTCCCCTAACAGGGATTCACCCCTCCACTTT. This translates into CASSPNRDSPLHF.

The chain couples TRBV5-4 to TRBJ2-5; TRBD1 is a possible D gene (7 bases). The CDR3 contains 14 residues. The ends were cut back, 1 base at V and 4 bases at J, with 11 bases in the middle. Per the germline V gene, CDR1 is SGHNT and CDR2 is YYREEE (reference sequence). CDR3 nucleotide sequence: TGTGCCAGCAGCTTGCAGGGGGGCGCAGAGACCCAGTACTTC. It is translated as CASSLQGGAETQYF.

The table lists this clonotype with many counts. The V gene is TRBV5-8, the J gene TRBJ2-7; the match to TRBD1 covers 9 bases. Trimming removed 2 bases from V and 8 bases from J; junction bases left unmatched: 8. Germline V gene data show CDR1 as SGHTS and CDR2 as YDEGEE. The CDR3 consists of 14 residues. The CDR3 reads CASSLRGTGLKQYF. Here the CDR3 DNA reads TGTGCCAGCAGCTTAAGGGGGACAGGGCTCAAGCAGTACTTC.

This clonotype appeared many times. V usage is TRBV12-3 or TRBV12-4 and J usage is TRBJ2-7; TRBD1 matches 8 bases. V was pared by 5 bases and J by 4 bases, with 10 bases of the junction left unmatched. This CDR3 contains 15 residues. The CDR3: CASSAPGTGSYEQYF. The CDR3 DNA sequence: TGTGCCAGCAGTGCCCCCGGGACAGGCTCTTACGAGCAGTACTTC.

The CDR3 nucleotides read TGCGCCAGCAGCTTGTCACAGGAATACGAGCAGTACTTC. This gives the protein CASSLSQEYEQYF. V and J are TRBV5-1 and TRBJ2-7; D is perhaps TRBD1 (5 bases). V shed 1 base and J shed 4 bases, with 9 bases lying between them. The CDR3 totals 13 residues. The germline CDR1 and CDR2 sequences are SGHRS and YFSETQ.

This clonotype came up many times. The chain recombines TRBV20-1 with TRBJ2-7, with D tentatively TRBD1 (5 bases). The CDR3 extends over 16 amino acids. The V end lost 5 bases, the J end lost 1 base, and 21 bases lay between the germline ends. Germline V gene sequence: CDR1 DFQATT, CDR2 SNEGSKA (reference sequence). The CDR3 here is CSADLPRDGASYEQYF. CDR3 DNA: TGCAGTGCTGACCTGCCTAGGGATGGGGCTTCCTACGAGCAGTACTTC.

In its sample, this clonotype was seen many times. CDR3 residues: CASSFEGGHYEQYF. The CDR3 DNA reads TGTGCCAGCAGTTTTGAGGGAGGCCACTACGAGCAGTACTTC. J is TRBJ2-7 and V is TRBV27, with D possibly being TRBD2 (6 bases). With 3 bases removed from V and 3 bases from J, the gap between germline ends came to 12 bases. Germline assignment: CDR1 MNHEY and CDR2 SMNVEV (reference sequence). The CDR3 contains 14 residues.

The chain joins TRBV5-6 to TRBJ1-5; D is ambiguous. The CDR3 is 15 amino acids. Germline V CDR1 and CDR2: SGHDT, YYEEEE. The V gene lost 2 bases and the J gene lost 7 bases, with 16 bases spanning the gap. In DNA form, the CDR3 reads TGTGCCAGCAGCTTCCAGCGGGGTCGAGGGCAGCCCCAGCATTTT. This encodes CASSFQRGRGQPQHF.

The table lists this clonotype with many counts. The rearrangement links TRBV5-1 to TRBJ2-3, with TRBD1 identical over 7 bases. The CDR3 extends over 13 amino acids. The germline V gene has CDR1 SGHRS and CDR2 YFSETQ. Trimming cost V 4 bases and J 5 bases; bases outside gene matches: 4. The CDR3 DNA reads TGCGCCAGCAGCCTGGGGACAGAAGATACGCAGTATTTT. This encodes CASSLGTEDTQYF.

This clonotype was observed a few times. The V gene is TRBV27, the J gene TRBJ2-7; D unresolved. In germline, CDR1 is MNHEY, CDR2 SMNVEV (reference sequence). The CDR3 has 15 amino acids. V was cut by 5 bases and J by 0 bases, with 14 bases left in between. CDR3 nucleotides: TGTGCCAGCAGTCCAAAGGCCAGAAGCTCCTACGAGCAGTACTTC. Its translation is CASSPKARSSYEQYF.

The chain combines TRBV12-5 with TRBJ1-3, with D possibly being TRBD1 (5 bases). Germline V gene lookup returns CDR1 LGHNT and CDR2 FRNRAP. The V end lost 5 bases, the J end lost 5 bases, and 28 bases lay between the germline ends. CDR3 length: 19 residues. Written as DNA, the CDR3 is TGTGCTAGTGGTACCCGGGACCGGAGGGAGTTCGAGGAACGAAACACCATATATTTT. The encoded protein is CASGTRDRREFEERNTIYF.

This clonotype has a count of ten or more. This chain uses TRBV7-3 with TRBJ2-1; 14 bases are a match to TRBD2. This CDR3 has 16 amino acids. The germline V gene has CDR1 SGHTA and CDR2 FQGTGA. Trimming cost V 5 bases and J 10 bases; bases outside gene matches: 10. CDR3 coding DNA: TGTGCCAGCAGCCCCATGGGACTAGCGGGGGCAGGAGAGCAGTTCTTC. It is translated as CASSPMGLAGAGEQFF.

Concerning this clonotype: This may be a read error, as it is one base from a much larger clone. The rearrangement uses TRBV11-2 and TRBJ2-2; 8 nucleotides match TRBD2. The germline V gene has CDR1 SGHAT and CDR2 FQNNGV. The CDR3 consists of 16 residues. The junction had 6 bases not matched to a gene; V was cut back by 1 base and J by 5 bases. Written as DNA, the CDR3 is TGTGCCAGCAGCTTAGCGGCGGGAGGCTGGACCGGGGAGCTGTTTTTT. Translation: CASSLAAGGWTGELFF.

The sample holds many counts of this clonotype. This sequence joins TRBV28 and TRBJ2-7; no reliable D call. Trimming cost V 2 bases and J 0 bases, with 11 bases left between them. The CDR3 totals 15 residues. Germline V gene lookup returns CDR1 MDHEN and CDR2 SYDVKM. The chain's CDR3 is CASSLQGSSSYEQYF. In DNA form, the CDR3 reads TGTGCCAGCAGTTTACAAGGATCCAGCTCCTACGAGCAGTACTTC. The full variable domain, rest sourced from reference TRBV28 and TRBJ2-7, is DVKVTQSSRYLVKRTGEKVFLECVQDMDHENMFWYRQDPGLGLRLIYFSYDVKMKEKGDIPEGYSVSREKKERFSLILESASTNQTSMYLCASSLQGSSSYEQYFGPGTRLTVT.

This rearrangement joins TRBV6-2 or TRBV6-3 to TRBJ2-7; 9 bases are a match to TRBD1. The V segment lost 5 bases and the J segment 6 bases; nucleotides outside the gene matches: 14. This CDR3 spans 16 amino acids. The germline CDR1 and CDR2 sequences are MNHEY and SVGEGT. The CDR3 sequence is CASSPQGQGPYSEQYF. The CDR3 bases are TGTGCCAGCAGTCCACAGGGACAGGGACCTTACAGCGAGCAGTACTTC.

The rearrangement uses TRBV11-3 and TRBJ1-2, with unresolved D. Germline values: CDR1 SGHNT, CDR2 YENEEA. The CDR3 runs to 12 residues. Deletions cut 3 bases from V and 8 bases from J, with 10 bases between. In DNA, the CDR3 is TGTGCCAGCAGCTTGGGCCTCGCGGGCTACACCTTC. Residues: CASSLGLAGYTF. Looking up the rest from reference TRBV11-3 and TRBJ1-2 gives the full variable domain: EAGVVQSPRYKIIEKKQPVAFWCNPISGHNTLYWYLQNLGQGPELLIRYENEEAVDDSQLPKDRFSAERLKGVDSTLKIQPAELGDSAVYLCASSLGLAGYTFGSGTRLTVV.

This clonotype was counted ten times or more. V and J are TRBV2 and TRBJ2-1, with no clear D. CDR1 is SNHLY, CDR2 FYNNEI, per germline. V was shortened by 8 bases and J by 8 bases, with 7 bases between the two germline ends. The CDR3 contains 10 residues. The CDR3 sequence is CASGADEQFF. CDR3 DNA sequence: TGTGCCAGCGGTGCCGATGAGCAGTTCTTC.

This clonotype was observed many times. This sequence joins TRBV20-1 and TRBJ2-5, with a weak D call TRBD2 (6 bases). V was shortened by 5 bases and J by 3 bases, with 13 bases between the two germline ends. The CDR3 contains 13 residues. The germline CDR1 and CDR2 sequences are DFQATT and SNEGSKA (reference sequence). CDR3 loop: CSAVRDWEETQYF. DNA of the CDR3: TGCAGTGCTGTCCGGGACTGGGAAGAGACCCAGTACTTC.

This chain connects TRBV20-1 to TRBJ2-1, with D perhaps TRBD2 (7 bases). The CDR3 has 14 residues. CDR1 is DFQATT, CDR2 SNEGSKA, per germline (reference sequence). The germline V and J ends were trimmed by 6 bases and 7 bases, with 19 bases remaining between them. The CDR3 region has the DNA TGCAGTGCCAAGACGGGGGGCCCGGGAAATGAGCAGTTCTTC. Its protein product is CSAKTGGPGNEQFF.

The genes are TRBV6-2 or TRBV6-3 and TRBJ2-2; the match to TRBD2 covers 9 bases. V shed 7 bases and J 1 base; nucleotides not matched to a gene: 7. In germline, CDR1 is MNHEY, CDR2 SVGEGT. There are 16 residues in the CDR3. CDR3 sequence: CASTIGLARNTGELFF. DNA of the CDR3: TGTGCCAGCACCATAGGACTAGCGAGGAACACCGGGGAGCTGTTTTTT.

This clonotype showed up many times. The chain employs TRBV7-3 and TRBJ2-3; a weak D match, TRBD2 (6 bases). The germline V and J ends were trimmed by 0 bases and 6 bases, with 13 bases remaining between them. CDR3 length equals 15 residues. Germline V CDR1 and CDR2: SGHTA, FQGTGA. The CDR3 DNA reads TGTGCCAGCAGCTTAACACGCGCGGGGCCCGATACGCAGTATTTT. Residues: CASSLTRAGPDTQYF.

This clonotype was seen just once. This sequence joins TRBV20-1 and TRBJ2-7, with a tentative D call TRBD1 (5 bases). Germline loops: CDR1 DFQATT, CDR2 SNEGSKA (reference sequence). The CDR3 is 15 residues long. V lost 7 bases and J 3 bases, leaving 22 bases between the germline ends. The CDR3 nucleotides read TGCAGTGTCAGTCCCGTGACAGACTCCGTCTACGAGCAGTACTTC. It codes for CSVSPVTDSVYEQYF.

This clonotype was seen a handful of times. V gene TRBV12-3 or TRBV12-4 combines with J gene TRBJ1-5, with D possibly matching TRBD1 (6 bases). V shed 6 bases and J shed 1 base, with 10 bases lying between them. This CDR3 comprises 14 residues. Written as DNA, the CDR3 is TGTGCCAGCAGGAGACAGGAGAGCAATCAGCCCCAGCATTTT. Residues: CASRRQESNQPQHF.

V gene TRBV20-1 combines with J gene TRBJ2-1, with D perhaps TRBD1 or TRBD2 (5 bases each). Germline V gene sequence: CDR1 DFQATT, CDR2 SNEGSKA (reference sequence). Trimming removed 5 bases at V and 7 bases at J, with 12 bases between. This CDR3 region has 12 residues. CDR3 sequence (DNA): TGCAGTGCTGGGGACGGAAGTAATGAGCAGTTCTTC. Amino acid sequence: CSAGDGSNEQFF.

The chain couples TRBV27 to TRBJ1-2; tentative D call: TRBD1 (5 bases). This CDR3 comprises 16 residues. Germline CDR1 reads MNHEY; CDR2 reads SMNVEV (reference sequence). Trimming took 5 bases from V and 0 from J, leaving 16 bases between them. The DNA of the CDR3 is TGTGCCAGCAGTCTCGACGGAGGGGCGGCTAACTATGGCTACACCTTC. Amino acid sequence: CASSLDGGAANYGYTF.

This clonotype was counted at least ten times. The rearrangement joins TRBV7-2 to TRBJ1-3; D may be TRBD1 (5 bases). The CDR3 covers 15 residues. Germline V CDR1 and CDR2: SGHTA, FQGNSA. Deletions cut 5 bases from V and 4 bases from J, with 15 bases between. CDR3 sequence reads: CASSLGTHAGNTIYF. CDR3 bases: TGTGCCAGCAGCCTAGGGACGCATGCAGGAAACACCATATATTTT.

On this clonotype itself: A junction boundary mismatches the germline segment, possibly from a read error. V usage is TRBV25-1 and J usage is TRBJ2-7, with 9 bases lining up with TRBD1. Germline lookup yields CDR1 MGHDK and CDR2 SYGVNS. The CDR3 has 18 residues. Here the CDR3 reads CAGSERPPRDRVLCEQYF. The DNA for the CDR3 is TGTGCCGGCAGTGAGCGACCTCCCCGGGACAGGGTCTTATGCGAGCAGTACTTC.